This record concerns one T cell receptor (beta chain) sequence. Antigen unknown. V was clipped by 6 bases and J by 6 bases; unmatched bases: 11. The CDR3 sequence is 14 residues long. Germline CDR1 and CDR2: LGHNA and YNFKEQ. TCRdb reprocessed the 5' RACE reads via MiXCR and lists one record per CDR3 protein. The top ten hold 3.9% of the sample, which has around 200,000 distinct CDR3 sequences, less than 20% seen once. The data belong to a study of T-cell memory formation after mild COVID-19. Study-level findings and limits: Clones contracting across day 15 to 85 had a balanced CD4/CD8 profile; later expanding clones leaned CD4+. CD4+ contracting clones were mainly CM and EM; CD8+ ones, EMRA. The SARS-CoV-2 specificity of second-wave clones reaching peak at day 37 remained unverified. Cross-reactive memory apparently joined, as some responding clones appeared in pre-infection memory.

The sample consisted of PBMCs or a T cell subset sorted from them (not recorded which). This chain uses TRBV4-2 with TRBJ2-7; TRBD1 agrees at 7 bases. This sequence was found in a man between 18 and 35 years old who had mild COVID-19 (a few samples of this study predate the infection). Cell type and time point are not known. The CDR3 protein is CASSSRDRRSEQYF. The CDR3 DNA is TGTGCCAGCAGTTCCCGGGACAGAAGGAGCGAGCAGTACTTC.